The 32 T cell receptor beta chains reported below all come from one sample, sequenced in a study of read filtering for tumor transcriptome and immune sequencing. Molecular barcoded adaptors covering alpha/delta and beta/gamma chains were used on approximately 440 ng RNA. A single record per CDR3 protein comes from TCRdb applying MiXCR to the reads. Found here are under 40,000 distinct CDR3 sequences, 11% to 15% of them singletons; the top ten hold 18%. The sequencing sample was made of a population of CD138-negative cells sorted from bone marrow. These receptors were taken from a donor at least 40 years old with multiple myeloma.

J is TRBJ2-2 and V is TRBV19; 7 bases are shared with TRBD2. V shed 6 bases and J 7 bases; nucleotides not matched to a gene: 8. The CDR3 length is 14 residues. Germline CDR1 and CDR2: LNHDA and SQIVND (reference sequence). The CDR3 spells CASRPLRGVGELFF. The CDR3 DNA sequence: TGTGCCAGTAGACCCCTCCGGGGGGTCGGGGAGCTGTTTTTT.

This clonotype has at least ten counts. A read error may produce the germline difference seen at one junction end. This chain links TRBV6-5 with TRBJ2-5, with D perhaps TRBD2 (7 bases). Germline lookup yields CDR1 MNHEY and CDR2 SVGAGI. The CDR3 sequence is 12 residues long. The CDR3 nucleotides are TGTGCCAGCAGTTACTCACGGGGGGCCTTGTATTTC. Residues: CASSYSRGALYF.

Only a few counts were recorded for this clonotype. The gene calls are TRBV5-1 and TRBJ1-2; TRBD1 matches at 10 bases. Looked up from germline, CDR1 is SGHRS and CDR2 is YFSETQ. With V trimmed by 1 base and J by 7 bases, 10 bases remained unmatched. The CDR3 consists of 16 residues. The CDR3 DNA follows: TGCGCCAGCAGCTTGCAGACAGGGGGCTATTCTTCTGGCTACACCTTC. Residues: CASSLQTGGYSSGYTF.

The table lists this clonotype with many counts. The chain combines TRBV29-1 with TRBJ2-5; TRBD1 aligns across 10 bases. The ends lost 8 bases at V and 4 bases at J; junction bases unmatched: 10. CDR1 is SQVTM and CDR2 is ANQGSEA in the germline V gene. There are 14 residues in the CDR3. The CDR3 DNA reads TGCAGCTATAGAGACAGGGGGCGAGGAGAGACCCAGTACTTC. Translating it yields CSYRDRGRGETQYF.

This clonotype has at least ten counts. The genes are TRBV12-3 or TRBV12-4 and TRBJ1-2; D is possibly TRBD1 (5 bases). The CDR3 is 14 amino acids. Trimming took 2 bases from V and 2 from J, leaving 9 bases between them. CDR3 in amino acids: CASSLTGTNYGYTF. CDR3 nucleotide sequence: TGTGCCAGCAGTTTAACCGGGACCAACTATGGCTACACCTTC.

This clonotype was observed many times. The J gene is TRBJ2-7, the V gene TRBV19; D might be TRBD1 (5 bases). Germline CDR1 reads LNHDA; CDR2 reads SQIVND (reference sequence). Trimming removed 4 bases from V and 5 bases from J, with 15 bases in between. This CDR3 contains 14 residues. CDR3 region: CASSRPKGQDEQYF. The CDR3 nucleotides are TGTGCCAGTAGTAGACCGAAGGGGCAGGACGAGCAGTACTTC.

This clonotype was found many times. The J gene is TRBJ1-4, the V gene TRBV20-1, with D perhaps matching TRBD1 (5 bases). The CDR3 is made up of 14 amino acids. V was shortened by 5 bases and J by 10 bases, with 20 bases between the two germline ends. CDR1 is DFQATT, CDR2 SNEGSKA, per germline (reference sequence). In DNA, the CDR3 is TGCAGTGCTCCTGATGAAAGAGGGGTAGGAAAACTGTTTTTT. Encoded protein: CSAPDERGVGKLFF.

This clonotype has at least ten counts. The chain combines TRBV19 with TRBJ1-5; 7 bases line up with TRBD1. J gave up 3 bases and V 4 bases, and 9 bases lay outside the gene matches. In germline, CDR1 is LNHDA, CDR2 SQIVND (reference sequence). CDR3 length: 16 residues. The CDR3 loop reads CASSTFPDRPNQPQHF. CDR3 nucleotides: TGTGCCAGTAGTACCTTTCCGGACAGGCCCAATCAGCCCCAGCATTTT. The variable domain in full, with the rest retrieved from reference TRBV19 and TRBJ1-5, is DGGITQSPKYLFRKEGQNVTLSCEQNLNHDAMYWYRQDPGQGLRLIYYSQIVNDFQKGDIAEGYSVSREKKESFPLTVTSAQKNPTAFYLCASSTFPDRPNQPQHFGDGTRLSIL.

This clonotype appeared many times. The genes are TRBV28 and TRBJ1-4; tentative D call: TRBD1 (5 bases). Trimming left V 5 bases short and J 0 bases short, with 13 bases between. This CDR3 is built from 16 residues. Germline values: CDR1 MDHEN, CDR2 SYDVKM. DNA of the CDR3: TGTGCCAGCAGTACCAGGGCCCTCGCAACTAATGAAAAACTGTTTTTT. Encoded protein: CASSTRALATNEKLFF.

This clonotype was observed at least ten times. The DNA of the CDR3 is TGTGCCAGCAGCTTGACTGGACTAAACACCGGGGAGCTGTTTTTT. This encodes CASSLTGLNTGELFF. The chain is built from TRBV11-2 and TRBJ2-2; a possible D gene is TRBD2 (6 bases). The CDR3 has 15 amino acids. Germline CDR1 SGHAT, CDR2 FQNNGV. Trimming cost V 3 bases and J 2 bases, with 10 bases left between them.

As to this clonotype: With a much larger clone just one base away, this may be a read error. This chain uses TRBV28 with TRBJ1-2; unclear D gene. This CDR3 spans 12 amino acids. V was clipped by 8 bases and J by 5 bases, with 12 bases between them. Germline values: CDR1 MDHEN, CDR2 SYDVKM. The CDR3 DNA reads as TGTGCCAGCGGTCTGCAGTGGTATGGCTACACCTTC. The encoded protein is CASGLQWYGYTF.

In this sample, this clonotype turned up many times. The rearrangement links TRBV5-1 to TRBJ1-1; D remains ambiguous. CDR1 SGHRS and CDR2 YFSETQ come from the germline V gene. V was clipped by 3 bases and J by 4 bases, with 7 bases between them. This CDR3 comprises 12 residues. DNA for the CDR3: TGCGCCAGCAGCTATACAAGCACTGAAGCTTTCTTT. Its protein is CASSYTSTEAFF.

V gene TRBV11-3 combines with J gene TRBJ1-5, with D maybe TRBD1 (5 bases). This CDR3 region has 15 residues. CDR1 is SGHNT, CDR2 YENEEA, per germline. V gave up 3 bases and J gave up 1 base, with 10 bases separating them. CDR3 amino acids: CASSFGGFSNQPQHF. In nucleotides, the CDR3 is TGTGCCAGCAGCTTTGGGGGTTTCAGCAATCAGCCCCAGCATTTT.

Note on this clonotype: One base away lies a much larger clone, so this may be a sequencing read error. Here the CDR3 reads CASSLAVDNEQLF. CDR3 nucleotides: TGTGCCAGCAGCTTAGCAGTTGACAATGAGCAGCTCTTC. V and J are TRBV7-2 and TRBJ2-1, with D unresolved. Looked up from germline, CDR1 is SGHTA and CDR2 is FQGNSA. This CDR3 region has 13 residues. Variable domain in full (rest from reference TRBV7-2 and TRBJ2-1): GAGVSQSPSNKVTEKGKDVELRCDPISGHTALYWYRQSLGQGLEFLIYFQGNSAPDKSGLPSDRFSAERTGGSVSTLTIQRTQQEDSAVYLCASSLAVDNEQLFGPGTRLTVL.

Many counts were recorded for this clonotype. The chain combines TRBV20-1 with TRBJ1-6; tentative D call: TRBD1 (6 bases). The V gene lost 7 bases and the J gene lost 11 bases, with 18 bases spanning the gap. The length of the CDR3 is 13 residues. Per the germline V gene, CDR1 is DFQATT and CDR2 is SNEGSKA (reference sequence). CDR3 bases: TGCAGTGGTCGGACAGAGGAGGGGACACCCCTCCACTTT. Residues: CSGRTEEGTPLHF.

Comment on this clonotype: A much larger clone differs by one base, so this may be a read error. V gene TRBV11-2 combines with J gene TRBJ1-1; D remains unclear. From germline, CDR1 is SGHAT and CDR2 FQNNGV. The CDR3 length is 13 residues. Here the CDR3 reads CASSSGPNTGAFF. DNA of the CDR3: TGTGCCAGCAGCTCCGGACCGAACACTGGAGCTTTCTTT.

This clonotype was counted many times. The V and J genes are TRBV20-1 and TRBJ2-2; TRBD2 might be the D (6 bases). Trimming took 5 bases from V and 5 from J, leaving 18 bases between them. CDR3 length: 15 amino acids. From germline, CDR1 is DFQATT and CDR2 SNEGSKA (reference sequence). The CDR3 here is CSARGDGGTTGELFF. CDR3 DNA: TGCAGTGCTCGAGGGGATGGGGGGACTACCGGGGAGCTGTTTTTT.

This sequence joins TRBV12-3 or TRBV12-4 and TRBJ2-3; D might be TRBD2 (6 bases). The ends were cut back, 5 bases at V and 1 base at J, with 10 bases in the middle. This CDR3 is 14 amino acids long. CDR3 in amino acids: CASSPRRGTDTQYF. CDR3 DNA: TGTGCCAGCAGTCCTAGGAGGGGCACAGATACGCAGTATTTT.

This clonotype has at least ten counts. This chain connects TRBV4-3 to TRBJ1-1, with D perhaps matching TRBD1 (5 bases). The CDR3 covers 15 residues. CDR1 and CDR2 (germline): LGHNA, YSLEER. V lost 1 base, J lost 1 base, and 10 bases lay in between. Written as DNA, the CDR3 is TGCGCCAGCAGCCAAGCTGACAGACAGAACACTGAAGCTTTCTTT. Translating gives CASSQADRQNTEAFF.

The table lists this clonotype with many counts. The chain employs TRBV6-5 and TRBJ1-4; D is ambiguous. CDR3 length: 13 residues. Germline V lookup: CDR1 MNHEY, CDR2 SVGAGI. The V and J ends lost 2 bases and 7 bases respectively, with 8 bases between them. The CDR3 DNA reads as TGTGCCAGCAGTTACAGGGTCAGTGAAAAACTGTTTTTT. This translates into CASSYRVSEKLFF.

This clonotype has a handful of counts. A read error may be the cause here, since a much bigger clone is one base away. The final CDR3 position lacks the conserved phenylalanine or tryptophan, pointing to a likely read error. The CDR3 sequence: CSVEEGLTADTQYL. The CDR3 nucleotides read TGCAGCGTTGAAGAAGGGTTAACAGCAGATACGCAGTATTTA. V gene TRBV29-1 combines with J gene TRBJ2-3; unclear D gene. The CDR3 has 14 amino acids. Trimming removed 0 bases from V and 4 bases from J, with 11 bases in between. CDR1 SQVTM and CDR2 ANQGSEA come from the germline V gene.

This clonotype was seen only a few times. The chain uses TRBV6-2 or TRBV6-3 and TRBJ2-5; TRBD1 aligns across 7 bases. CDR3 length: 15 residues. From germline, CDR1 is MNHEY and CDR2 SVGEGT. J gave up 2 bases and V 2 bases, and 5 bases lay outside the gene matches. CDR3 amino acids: CASSYGTARQETQYF. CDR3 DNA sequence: TGTGCCAGCAGTTACGGGACAGCCAGACAAGAGACCCAGTACTTC.

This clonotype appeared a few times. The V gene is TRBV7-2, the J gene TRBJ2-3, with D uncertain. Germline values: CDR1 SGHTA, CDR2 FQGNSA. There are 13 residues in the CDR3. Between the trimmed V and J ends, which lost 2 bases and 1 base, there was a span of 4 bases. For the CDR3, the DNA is TGTGCCAGCAGCTTACTTCGCACAGATACGCAGTATTTT. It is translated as CASSLLRTDTQYF.

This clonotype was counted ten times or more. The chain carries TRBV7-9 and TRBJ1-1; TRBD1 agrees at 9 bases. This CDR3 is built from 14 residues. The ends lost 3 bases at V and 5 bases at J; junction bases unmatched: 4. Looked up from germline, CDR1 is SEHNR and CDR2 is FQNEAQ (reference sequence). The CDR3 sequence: CASSFVGTGTEAFF. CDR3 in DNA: TGTGCCAGCAGCTTTGTCGGGACAGGGACTGAAGCTTTCTTT. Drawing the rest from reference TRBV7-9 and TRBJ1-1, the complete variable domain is DTGVSQNPRHKITKRGQNVTFRCDPISEHNRLYWYRQTLGQGPEFLTYFQNEAQLEKSRLLSDRFSAERPKGSFSTLEIQRTEQGDSAMYLCASSFVGTGTEAFFGQGTRLTVV.

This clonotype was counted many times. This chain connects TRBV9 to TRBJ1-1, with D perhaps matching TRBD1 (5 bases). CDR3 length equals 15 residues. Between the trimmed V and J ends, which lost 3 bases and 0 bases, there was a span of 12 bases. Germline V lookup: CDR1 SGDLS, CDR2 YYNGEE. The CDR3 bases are TGTGCCAGCAGCGGAGGGGACGTCATGAACACTGAAGCTTTCTTT. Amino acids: CASSGGDVMNTEAFF.

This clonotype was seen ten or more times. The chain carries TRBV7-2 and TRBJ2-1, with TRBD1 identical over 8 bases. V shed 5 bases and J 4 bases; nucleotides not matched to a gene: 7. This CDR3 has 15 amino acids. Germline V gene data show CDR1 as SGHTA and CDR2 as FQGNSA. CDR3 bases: TGTGCCAGCAGCGTCGACAGGGGCGGTTACAATGAGCAGTTCTTC. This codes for CASSVDRGGYNEQFF.

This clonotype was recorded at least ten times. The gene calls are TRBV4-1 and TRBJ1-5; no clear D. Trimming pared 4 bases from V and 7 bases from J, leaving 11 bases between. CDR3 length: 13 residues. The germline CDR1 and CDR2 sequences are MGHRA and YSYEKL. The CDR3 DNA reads TGCGCCAGCAGCCGCACGACCTTACAGCCCCAGCATTTT. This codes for CASSRTTLQPQHF.

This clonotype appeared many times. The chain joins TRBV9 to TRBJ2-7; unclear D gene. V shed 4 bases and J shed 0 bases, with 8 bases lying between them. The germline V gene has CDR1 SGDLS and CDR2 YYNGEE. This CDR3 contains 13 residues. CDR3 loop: CASSPQSSYEQYF. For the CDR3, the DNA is TGTGCCAGCAGCCCCCAGAGCTCCTACGAGCAGTACTTC. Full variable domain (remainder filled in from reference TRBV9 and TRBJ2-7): DSGVTQTPKHLITATGQRVTLRCSPRSGDLSVYWYQQSLDQGLQFLIQYYNGEERAKGNILERFSAQQFPDLHSELNLSSLELGDSALYFCASSPQSSYEQYFGPGTRLTVT.

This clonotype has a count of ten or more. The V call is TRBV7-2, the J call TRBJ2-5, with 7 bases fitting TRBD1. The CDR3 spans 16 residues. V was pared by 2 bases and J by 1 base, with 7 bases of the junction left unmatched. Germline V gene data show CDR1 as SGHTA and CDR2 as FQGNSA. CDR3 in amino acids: CASSLQSGTAQETQYF. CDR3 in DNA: TGTGCCAGCAGCTTACAATCCGGGACAGCCCAAGAGACCCAGTACTTC. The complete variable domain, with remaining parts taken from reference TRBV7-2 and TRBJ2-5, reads GAGVSQSPSNKVTEKGKDVELRCDPISGHTALYWYRQSLGQGLEFLIYFQGNSAPDKSGLPSDRFSAERTGGSVSTLTIQRTQQEDSAVYLCASSLQSGTAQETQYFGPGTRLLVL.

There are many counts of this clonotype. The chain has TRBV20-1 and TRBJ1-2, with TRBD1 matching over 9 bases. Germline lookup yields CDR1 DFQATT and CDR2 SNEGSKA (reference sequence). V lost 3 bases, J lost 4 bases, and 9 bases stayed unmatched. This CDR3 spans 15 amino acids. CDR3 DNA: TGCAGTGCTAGCAAATCACAGGGGGCAGGCTATGGCTACACCTTC. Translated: CSASKSQGAGYGYTF.

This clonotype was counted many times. The CDR3 loop is CSVDYEETQYF. The CDR3 DNA sequence: TGCAGCGTTGACTACGAAGAGACCCAGTACTTC. This sequence joins TRBV29-1 and TRBJ2-5; D unclear. Between the trimmed V and J ends, which lost 3 bases and 3 bases, there was a span of 5 bases. Per germline, CDR1 SQVTM and CDR2 ANQGSEA. The CDR3 is 11 amino acids. The variable domain in full, with the rest retrieved from reference TRBV29-1 and TRBJ2-5, is SAVISQKPSRDICQRGTSLTIQCQVDSQVTMMFWYRQQPGQSLTLIATANQGSEATYESGFVIDKFPISRPNLTFSTLTVSNMSPEDSSIYLCSVDYEETQYFGPGTRLLVL.

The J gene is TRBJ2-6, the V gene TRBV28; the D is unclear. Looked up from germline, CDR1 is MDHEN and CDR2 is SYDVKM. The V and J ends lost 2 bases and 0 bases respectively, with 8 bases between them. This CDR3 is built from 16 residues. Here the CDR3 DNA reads TGTGCCAGCAGTTTAAGCACCTACTCTGGGGCCAACGTCCTGACTTTC. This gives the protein CASSLSTYSGANVLTF.